A single sample is the source of the 7 T cell receptor beta chains below, sequenced in a study of blood T cells in healthy people across ages. Primed by a sample-barcoded 5' primer and a J-beta primer mix, a second PCR proceeded for 7 to 11 cycles. TCRdb reprocessed the 5' RACE reads with MiXCR, giving one entry per CDR3 protein. The sample contains about 2 million distinct CDR3 sequences, around 48% of which appear only once. Sequencing was carried out using blood. The receptors originated from a woman in her thirties or forties in good health.

The chain recombines TRBV7-9 with TRBJ2-5; 10 bases are shared with TRBD1. Unmatched junction bases numbered 14, after V lost 5 bases and J lost 11 bases. This CDR3 has 15 amino acids. Germline V gene lookup returns CDR1 SEHNR and CDR2 FQNEAQ (reference sequence). For the CDR3, the DNA is TGTGCCAGCAGCCCCGGACAGGGGGACTACAATGAGCAGTACTTC. Amino acid sequence: CASSPGQGDYNEQYF.

V gene TRBV27 combines with J gene TRBJ2-4; D unresolved. CDR3 size: 15 residues. CDR1 and CDR2 from the germline V gene are MNHEY and SMNVEV (reference sequence). Between the trimmed V and J ends, which lost 6 bases and 1 base, there was a span of 13 bases. CDR3 region: CASSPGPRAKNIQYF. The CDR3 DNA reads as TGTGCCAGCAGCCCCGGCCCGAGGGCCAAAAACATTCAGTACTTC.

The table lists this clonotype with a few counts. V and J are TRBV29-1 and TRBJ2-1; D is possibly TRBD2 (5 bases). V dropped 5 bases and J dropped 5 bases, with 10 bases sitting between them. Germline V lookup: CDR1 SQVTM, CDR2 ANQGSEA. The length of the CDR3 is 12 residues. The DNA for the CDR3 is TGCAGCGTTCATCCAGCGGACAATGAGCAGTTCTTC. Translated, it gives CSVHPADNEQFF.

The chain is built from TRBV6-6 and TRBJ1-6; D call uncertain. Germline CDR1 and CDR2: MNHNY and SVGAGI (reference sequence). The CDR3 is made up of 15 amino acids. Trimming removed 4 bases from V and 8 bases from J, with 15 bases in between. This CDR3 reads CASSFSRVRDSPLHF. DNA for the CDR3: TGTGCCAGCAGTTTCTCAAGGGTTAGGGATTCACCCCTCCACTTT.

This clonotype was found a few times. This chain links TRBV20-1 with TRBJ2-5; no clear D. The CDR3 has 12 amino acids. Trimming removed 5 bases from V and 4 bases from J, with 11 bases in between. CDR1 and CDR2 from the germline V gene are DFQATT and SNEGSKA (reference sequence). CDR3: CSAPSTGETQYF. As DNA, the CDR3 is TGCAGTGCTCCCTCGACGGGAGAGACCCAGTACTTC.

This chain connects TRBV27 to TRBJ2-7; a weak D match, TRBD2 (7 bases). The CDR3 has 15 residues. V was trimmed by 4 bases and J by 3 bases, leaving 16 bases between them. Germline V gives CDR1 MNHEY, CDR2 SMNVEV (reference sequence). CDR3 protein: CASSSGGGHVYEQYF. CDR3 sequence (DNA): TGTGCCAGCAGTTCAGGCGGGGGACACGTCTACGAGCAGTACTTC.

The sample holds a few counts of this clonotype. The V gene is TRBV28, the J gene TRBJ2-7; D possibly corresponds to TRBD1 (5 bases). The germline V gene has CDR1 MDHEN and CDR2 SYDVKM. CDR3 length: 17 residues. Trimming took 2 bases from V and 2 from J, leaving 19 bases between them. The CDR3 nucleotides read TGTGCCAGCAGTTTAACGAGTGGCCAGGGCGCGCCCTACGAGCAGTACTTC. Protein: CASSLTSGQGAPYEQYF.